This TCR beta chain was identified during a study of early T cells in non-severe SARS-CoV-2 infection. The CDR3 covers 15 residues. Germline trimming cut 6 bases from V and 0 bases from J; bases unmatched to any gene: 7. Germline CDR1 is SNHLY and CDR2 is FYNNEI. TCRdb reprocessed the 5' RACE reads with MiXCR, giving one entry per CDR3 protein. Of tens of thousands of distinct CDR3 sequences detected, roughly an eighth appear once; the ten largest clones hold 1.4%. The J gene is TRBJ2-7, the V gene TRBV2; TRBD2 matches 8 bases. The sequencing input was whole blood. The origin of this receptor is an adult who was a healthcare worker with PCR-confirmed SARS-CoV-2 infection or an uninfected control (not recorded which). For the CDR3, the DNA is TGTGCCAGCAGCGTTAGCGGGACAAGCTCCTACGAGCAGTACTTC. This sequence encodes CASSVSGTSSYEQYF.